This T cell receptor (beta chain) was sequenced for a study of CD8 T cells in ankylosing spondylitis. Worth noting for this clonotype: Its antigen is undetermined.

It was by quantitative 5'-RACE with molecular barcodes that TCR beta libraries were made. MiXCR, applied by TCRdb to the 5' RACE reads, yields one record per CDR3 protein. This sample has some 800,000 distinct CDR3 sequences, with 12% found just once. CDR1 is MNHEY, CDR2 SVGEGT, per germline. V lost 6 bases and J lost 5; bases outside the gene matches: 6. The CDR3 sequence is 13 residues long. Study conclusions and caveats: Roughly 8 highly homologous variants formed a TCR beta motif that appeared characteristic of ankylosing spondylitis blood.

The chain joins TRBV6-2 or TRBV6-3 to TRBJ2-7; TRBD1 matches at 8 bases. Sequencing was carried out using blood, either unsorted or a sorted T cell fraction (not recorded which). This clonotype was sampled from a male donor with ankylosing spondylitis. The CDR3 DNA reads TGTGCCAGCAGGGACAGGGTTCTCGACGAGCAGTACTTC. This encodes CASRDRVLDEQYF.